This entry describes one T cell receptor (beta chain). Its antigen is currently unknown. This record comes from a study of cytomegalovirus exposure and HLA in healthy donors. There are 15 residues in the CDR3. In the PCR, 60 Vbeta and 13 Jbeta primers were used. Only in-frame clones appear in the TCRdb table, and some are missing; sequencing was by immunoSEQ multiplex PCR. The table shows roughly 56,000 clones, with around 80% occurring only once. Study results and limitations: Later, TCR association rates were found to vary by HLA locus, highest for DRB1 and lowest for HLA-C. Common viral pathogens (according to a later analysis) appeared linked to several of the most significant clusters.

The gene calls are TRBV21-1 and TRBJ2-2; TRBD1, the D gene given by the table, was not confirmed from the DNA. TRBV21-1 is classified as a pseudogene. The sequence came from a man aged 45-65 years in good health and CMV-seropositive. The sample taken for sequencing was PBMCs. The CDR3 loop is CASYGQKMNTGELFF. The CDR3 DNA follows: TGTGCCAGCTACGGACAGAAAATGAACACCGGGGAGCTGTTTTTT.